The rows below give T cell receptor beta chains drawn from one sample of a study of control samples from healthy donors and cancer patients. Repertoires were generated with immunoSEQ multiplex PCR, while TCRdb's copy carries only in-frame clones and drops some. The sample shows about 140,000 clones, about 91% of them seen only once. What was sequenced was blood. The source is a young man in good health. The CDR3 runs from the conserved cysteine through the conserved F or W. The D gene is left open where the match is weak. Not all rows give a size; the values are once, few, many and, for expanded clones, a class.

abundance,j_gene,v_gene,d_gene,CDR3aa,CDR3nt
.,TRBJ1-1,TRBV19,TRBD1,CASNPTGGTEAFF,TGTGCCAGTAACCCGACAGGGGGCACTGAAGCTTTCTTT
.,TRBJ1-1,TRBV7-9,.,CASSLERGPDTEAFF,TGTGCCAGCAGCTTAGAGCGGGGGCCGGACACTGAAGCTTTCTTT
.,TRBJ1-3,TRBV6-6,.,CASSYSKGPGNTIYF,TGTGCCAGCAGTTACTCGAAGGGACCTGGAAACACCATATATTTT
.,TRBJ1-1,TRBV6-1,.,CASSEARGNTEAFF,TGTGCCAGCAGTGAAGCGCGGGGAAACACTGAAGCTTTCTTT
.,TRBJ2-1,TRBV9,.,CASSATSISYNEQFF,TGTGCCAGCAGCGCAACTAGTATCTCCTACAATGAGCAGTTCTTC
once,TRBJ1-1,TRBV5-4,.,CASSFTQGITEAFF,TGTGCCAGCAGTTTCACACAGGGTATCACTGAAGCTTTCTTT
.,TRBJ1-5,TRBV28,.,CASRGGSQPQHF,TGTGCCAGCCGTGGGGGGAGTCAGCCCCAGCATTTT
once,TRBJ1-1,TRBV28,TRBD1,CASSITGDGDTEAFF,TGTGCCAGCAGTATAACAGGGGATGGGGACACTGAAGCTTTCTTT
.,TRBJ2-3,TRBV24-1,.,CAIRGSQGTDTQYF,TGTGCCATTAGGGGGTCCCAGGGCACAGATACGCAGTATTTT
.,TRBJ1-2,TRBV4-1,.,CASSLRGGDYGYTF,TGCGCCAGCAGCCTCCGAGGAGGGGACTATGGCTACACCTTC
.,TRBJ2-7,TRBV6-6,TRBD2,CASSLAGGPHEQYF,TGTGCCAGCAGTTTAGCGGGGGGGCCACACGAGCAGTACTTC
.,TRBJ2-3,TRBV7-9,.,CASSRLTDTQYF,TGTGCCAGCAGCCGACTAACAGATACGCAGTATTTT
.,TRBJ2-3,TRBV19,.,CASSPLWGGLTDTQYF,TGTGCCAGTAGTCCCTTATGGGGGGGCCTCACAGATACGCAGTATTTT
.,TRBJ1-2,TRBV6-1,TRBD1,CASSEAGGGGSSGYTF,TGTGCCAGCAGTGAAGCGGGGGGAGGGGGCTCCAGTGGCTACACCTTC
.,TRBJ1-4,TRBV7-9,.,CASSLGNNEKLFF,TGTGCCAGCAGCTTAGGCAATAATGAAAAACTGTTTTTT
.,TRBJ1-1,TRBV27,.,CASSLDRGDNTEAFF,TGTGCCAGCAGTTTGGATCGGGGAGACAACACTGAAGCTTTCTTT
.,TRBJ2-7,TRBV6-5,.,CASSLGGGPAYEQYF,TGTGCCAGCAGTTTGGGGGGCGGCCCGGCCTACGAGCAGTACTTC
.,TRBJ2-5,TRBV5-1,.,CASSKERYETQYF,TGCGCCAGCAGTAAAGAGCGGTATGAGACCCAGTACTTC
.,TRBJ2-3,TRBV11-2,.,CASNRRQYTDTQYF,TGTGCCAGCAACCGTAGACAATACACAGATACGCAGTATTTT
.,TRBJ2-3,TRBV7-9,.,CASSLDGADTDTQYF,TGTGCCAGCAGCCTCGATGGTGCTGACACAGATACGCAGTATTTT
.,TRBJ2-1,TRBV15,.,CATSAAGRVGSYNEQFF,TGTGCCACCAGCGCCGCGGGCAGGGTAGGCTCCTACAATGAGCAGTTCTTC
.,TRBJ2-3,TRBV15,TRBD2,CATSRSTSGGRTDTQYF,TGTGCCACCAGCAGATCGACTAGCGGGGGGCGCACAGATACGCAGTATTTT
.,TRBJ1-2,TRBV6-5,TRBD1,CASSTGQGGYTF,TGTGCCAGCAGTACGGGACAGGGTGGCTACACCTTC
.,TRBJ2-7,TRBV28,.,CASSFLRYEQYF,TGTGCCAGCAGTTTCCTCCGGTACGAGCAGTACTTC
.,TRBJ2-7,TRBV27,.,CASSSSAYEQYF,TGTGCCAGCAGTTCGTCAGCCTACGAGCAGTACTTC